This TCR beta chain was identified during a study of identical twins. Concerning this clonotype itself: No antigen is known for it.

Healthy Caucasians were all of the donors. One entry per CDR3 protein, called by TCRdb with MiXCR from the 5' RACE reads. The sample has approximately 1.8 million distinct CDR3 sequences, roughly 35% seen once. Study-wide results and caveats: Within cord blood, abundant beta clonotypes carried fewer insertions, but memory repertoires showed no such trend. Modeled out-of-frame TCR alpha sharing in monozygotic twins fell below observed levels.

Sequences were obtained from cord blood. The clonotype originates from a newborn girl in good health.

CDR3 coding DNA: TGTGCCAGCAGTGGCACGGGACAGGGCAACATTCAGTACTTC. This sequence encodes CASSGTGQGNIQYF. The chain joins TRBV14 to TRBJ2-4, with 9 bases matching TRBD1. Germline CDR1 and CDR2: SGHDN and FVKESK. CDR3 length: 14 residues. Trimming took 6 bases from V and 7 from J; bases not matched to a gene: 7.